The present entry profiles one T cell receptor (beta chain) with its context. Germline V gene sequence: CDR1 MRHNA, CDR2 SNTAGT. The CDR3 runs to 14 residues. The ends were cut back, 5 bases at V and 5 bases at J, with 10 bases in the middle. The data are from a study of blood T cell repertoires in COVID-19. Whole-study context: Material from acute and convalescent COVID-19 was sourced from the United States, Italy and Spain. PBMCs, B-cell-depleted T cells, or T cells were the source of the cDNA or gDNA that made up the material.

In the source study's methods: Scientists estimated how many nucleated cells there were by amplifying reference gene primers. This table comes from immunoSEQ multiplex PCR, and its TCRdb copy is limited to in-frame clones, with some not included. V, J and clone size are those of that table, while D and trimming were read from the DNA. The table has roughly 230,000 clones, more than 75% seen once. The chain carries TRBV6-4 and TRBJ1-6, with D perhaps TRBD1 (6 bases). Sequencing was carried out using peripheral blood. This sequence was found in a man aged 35 to 55 with acute or convalescent COVID-19. CDR3 sequence (DNA): TGTGCCAGCAGTAGGGGGACTAATAATTCACCCCTCCACTTT. This gives the protein CASSRGTNNSPLHF.